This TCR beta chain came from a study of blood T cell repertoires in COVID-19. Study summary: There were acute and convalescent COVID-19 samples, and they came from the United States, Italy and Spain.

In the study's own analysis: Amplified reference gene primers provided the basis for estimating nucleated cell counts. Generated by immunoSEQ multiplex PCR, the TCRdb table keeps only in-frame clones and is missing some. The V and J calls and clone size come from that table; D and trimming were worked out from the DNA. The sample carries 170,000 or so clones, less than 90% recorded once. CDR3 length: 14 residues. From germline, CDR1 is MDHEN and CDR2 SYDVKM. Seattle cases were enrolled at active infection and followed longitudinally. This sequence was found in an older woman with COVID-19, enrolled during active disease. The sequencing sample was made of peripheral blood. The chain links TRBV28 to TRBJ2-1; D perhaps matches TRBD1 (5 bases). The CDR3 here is CVTQGLSSYNEQFF. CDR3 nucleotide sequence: TGTGTCACTCAGGGCTTGAGCTCCTACAATGAGCAGTTCTTC. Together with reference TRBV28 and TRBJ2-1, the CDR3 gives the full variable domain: DVKVTQSSRYLVKRTGEKVFLECVQDMDHENMFWYRQDPGLGLRLIYFSYDVKMKEKGDIPEGYSVSREKKERFSLILESASTNQTSMYLCVTQGLSSYNEQFFGPGTRLTVL.